This T cell receptor beta chain was captured by sequencing in a study of OX40 agonist ivuxolimab in advanced cancers. For the wider study: Ivuxolimab was a fully human IgG2 agonistic monoclonal antibody targeting the costimulatory receptor OX40 (CD134). Patients were allowed to have had prior anti-PD-1, anti-PD-L1 or anti-CTLA-4 therapy, and 40% of the dose-escalation patients had previously received checkpoint inhibitors. Intravenous ivuxolimab was administered to patients every 2 weeks at six dose levels: 0.01, 0.1, 0.3, 1.5, 3 and 10 mg/kg. Among the roughly 52 dose-escalation patients, about 20 had hepatocellular carcinoma, about 15 melanoma, 9 renal cell carcinoma and 9 head and neck cancer. Peripheral TCRbeta sequencing aimed to test whether ivuxolimab altered TCR sequence diversity and caused clonal T-cell expansion. The paper covers the monotherapy dose-escalation part of the phase I ivuxolimab trial, which included N of about 50 patients. Partial responses were achieved by three dose-escalation patients, of whom one had hepatocellular carcinoma and two had cutaneous melanoma. In the dose-escalation cohort, 82.7% of patients were male, and the mean age was approximately 64 years, with a range of about 20 to 79. Beyond this particular receptor, the publication reports: In the 0.1-3.0 mg/kg groups, partial responders were among the patients with the lowest normalized peripheral clonal expansion, particularly in CD8+ T cells. At doses of 0.1 to 3.0 mg/kg, clonal expansion of both CD4+ and CD8+ T cells in blood was seen between baseline and week 6. After ivuxolimab, more expanded clones were found on average in CD8+ T cells than in CD4+ T cells. Low levels of normalized T-cell clonal expansion were also seen in some patients who did not respond. Antigen specificity was not determined for the clonally expanded peripheral T cells.

A note on this clone: The antigen this receptor binds is unknown. There are no base qualities to consult, and no much larger clone falls within one base.

For sequencing of the TCRbeta CDR3 region, genomic DNA was extracted from the sorted cells. TCRbeta CDR3 regions were sequenced using the immunoSEQ Assay. Held by TCRdb, this immuneACCESS table contains in-frame sequences only and omits some clones. Under half of the omission traces to an unresolved V gene where checked; the cause of the rest is unknown. This sample lists 80,000 or so clones; around 83% were detected once. The ten largest clonotypes hold roughly 8.6% of the sample. The trial excluded patients who had a history of autoimmune disease or who were on systemic immunosuppression. In every dose cohort, peripheral blood was drawn for TCR sequencing at baseline, cycle 4 day 1, and cycle 7 day 1. Samples were obtained from an open-label, multicenter, first-in-human phase I dose-escalation trial of ivuxolimab. The trial enrolled adults with locally advanced or metastatic head and neck squamous cell, hepatocellular, melanoma or renal cell carcinoma. Before TCR sequencing, CD4+ T cells and CD8+ T cells from peripheral blood were sorted into separate populations.

V was cut back by 4 bases and J by 0 bases, leaving a gap of 19 bases between them. From its cysteine to its phenylalanine, the CDR3 spans 18 amino acids. Only the CDR3 portion is preserved as DNA: 54 bases, with reading frame beginning at the first base. The germline V gene supplies CDR1 SGHVS and CDR2 FQNEAQ. This TCR was recovered from an adult with an advanced solid tumor such as melanoma, head and neck, liver or kidney cancer. The V and J segments used are TRBV7-8 and TRBJ1-5; TRBD1 is perhaps the D gene, given 6 matching bases. The sample was CD4+ or CD8+ T cells sorted from blood, taken in a trial of the OX40 agonist ivuxolimab. CDR3 loop: CASSSGTEGGYSNQPQHF. The DNA is as follows: TGTGCCAGCAGCTCGGGGACGGAGGGGGGATATAGCAATCAGCCCCAGCATTTT.